These 30 T cell receptor beta chains were sequenced from one sample in a study of blood T cell repertoires in COVID-19. Sequencing was performed with immunoSEQ multiplex PCR; in TCRdb, only in-frame clones are kept and a portion is missing. Of about 250,000 clones in the sample, 65% to 90% were seen once. Sequenced material: peripheral blood. The receptors come from a man aged 45-65 years with COVID-19, enrolled during active disease.

The chain couples TRBV28 to TRBJ2-7; D remains unclear. CDR1 is MDHEN, CDR2 SYDVKM, per germline. The V end was cut by 8 bases, the J end by 0 bases, with 14 bases between. The CDR3 contains 14 residues. CDR3 loop: CASHGRVGSYEQYF. The CDR3, as DNA: TGTGCCAGCCACGGCCGGGTGGGCTCCTACGAGCAGTACTTC. Variable domain in full (rest from reference TRBV28 and TRBJ2-7): DVKVTQSSRYLVKRTGEKVFLECVQDMDHENMFWYRQDPGLGLRLIYFSYDVKMKEKGDIPEGYSVSREKKERFSLILESASTNQTSMYLCASHGRVGSYEQYFGPGTRLTVT.

The rearrangement links TRBV9 to TRBJ2-7, with unresolved D. Trimming took 0 bases from V and 3 from J, leaving 16 bases between them. CDR3 length: 16 residues. Germline CDR1 reads SGDLS; CDR2 reads YYNGEE. CDR3 DNA: TGTGCCAGCAGCGTAGGCCCCCAACCGAACAACTACGAGCAGTACTTC. Protein: CASSVGPQPNNYEQYF.

The V and J genes are TRBV18 and TRBJ1-1, with 10 bases lining up with TRBD1. Germline values: CDR1 KGHSH, CDR2 LQKENI. The ends lost 3 bases at V and 1 base at J; junction bases unmatched: 8. The CDR3 extends over 17 amino acids. As DNA, the CDR3 is TGTGCCAGCTCACCTAGGGACAGGGGAGGTTGGAACACTGAAGCTTTCTTT. Translating gives CASSPRDRGGWNTEAFF.

This chain connects TRBV7-8 to TRBJ1-5; 8 bases are a match to TRBD1. CDR1 is SGHVS and CDR2 is FQNEAQ in the germline V gene. The CDR3 extends over 14 amino acids. V shed 6 bases and J 6 bases; nucleotides not matched to a gene: 7. CDR3 bases: TGTGCCAGCAGTTCTACAGGGGGGAGTCAGCCCCAGCATTTT. This translates into CASSSTGGSQPQHF.

V usage is TRBV3-1 (or the pseudogene TRBV3-2) and J usage is TRBJ2-5, with D maybe TRBD1 (6 bases). The germline V gene encodes CDR1 LGHDT and CDR2 YNNKEL (reference sequence). CDR3 length: 14 amino acids. V gave up 0 bases and J gave up 5 bases, with 10 bases separating them. This chain's CDR3 is CASSQEWGPETQYF. DNA of the CDR3: TGTGCCAGCAGCCAAGAATGGGGGCCGGAGACCCAGTACTTC.

The chain employs TRBV19 and TRBJ1-3; 7 bases map to TRBD1. The length of the CDR3 is 15 residues. CDR1 LNHDA and CDR2 SQIVND come from the germline V gene (reference sequence). Unmatched junction bases numbered 4, after V lost 3 bases and J lost 2 bases. The CDR3 bases are TGTGCCAGTAGTATCTCAGGGACAGCTGGAAACACCATATATTTT. Translated: CASSISGTAGNTIYF.

The CDR3 nucleotides read TGTGCCAGCAGTTTCCTGACTAGCGGGGGAGCCCTGGATACGCAGTATTTT. The encoded protein is CASSFLTSGGALDTQYF. The chain employs TRBV28 and TRBJ2-3; 12 positions match TRBD2. This CDR3 is 17 amino acids long. Germline lookup yields CDR1 MDHEN and CDR2 SYDVKM. Unmatched junction bases numbered 10, after V lost 3 bases and J lost 6 bases.

This clone appeared once. In DNA, the CDR3 is TGTGCCTGGAGGGACTGGACTAGCACAGATACGCAGTATTTT. Its translation is CAWRDWTSTDTQYF. This chain links TRBV30 with TRBJ2-3, with D possibly being TRBD2 (5 bases). V was pared by 3 bases and J by 0 bases, with 10 bases between. This CDR3 spans 14 amino acids. Germline lookup yields CDR1 GTSNPN and CDR2 SVGIG (reference sequence).

This chain links TRBV11-1 with TRBJ1-1, with D possibly matching TRBD1 (6 bases). V gave up 0 bases and J gave up 0 bases, with 20 bases separating them. Per the germline V gene, CDR1 is SGHAT and CDR2 is FQDESV (reference sequence). The CDR3 totals 19 residues. DNA of the CDR3: TGTGCCAGCAGCTTAGCAAGGGGGTTTGCTCCGTCGGTGAACACTGAAGCTTTCTTT. This translates into CASSLARGFAPSVNTEAFF.

This clone has only one observation. The V and J genes are TRBV2 and TRBJ1-1; 10 nucleotides match TRBD1. Germline CDR1 is SNHLY and CDR2 is FYNNEI. CDR3 length: 14 amino acids. J lost 6 bases, V lost 6 bases, and 7 bases had no gene match. This CDR3 is CASRITGQGSEAFF. The DNA of the CDR3 is TGTGCCAGCAGAATTACGGGACAGGGGTCTGAAGCTTTCTTT.

The chain uses TRBV7-2 and TRBJ2-1, with D possibly matching TRBD1 (5 bases). Germline loops: CDR1 SGHTA, CDR2 FQGNSA. V lost 3 bases and J 2 bases, leaving 14 bases between the germline ends. This CDR3 contains 16 residues. CDR3 sequence: CASSFQTGGAYNEQFF. CDR3 nucleotides: TGTGCCAGCAGCTTCCAAACAGGTGGGGCCTACAATGAGCAGTTCTTC.

This clone was detected many times. This chain connects TRBV6-4 to TRBJ2-2; weak D call: TRBD2 (5 bases). CDR3 length: 13 residues. CDR1 is MRHNA and CDR2 is SNTAGT in the germline V gene. V lost 4 bases, J lost 3 bases, and 6 bases lay in between. CDR3 region: CASSGSDTGELFF. CDR3 DNA: TGTGCCAGCAGTGGTAGCGACACCGGGGAGCTGTTTTTT.

This rearrangement joins TRBV18 to TRBJ2-7; a possible D gene is TRBD1 (5 bases). The CDR3 spans 14 residues. Germline CDR1 is KGHSH and CDR2 is LQKENI. V was clipped by 2 bases and J by 0 bases, with 8 bases between them. CDR3 protein: CASSPVDSSYEQYF. CDR3 nucleotide sequence: TGTGCCAGCTCACCAGTCGACAGCTCCTACGAGCAGTACTTC.

V is TRBV3-1 (or the pseudogene TRBV3-2) and J is TRBJ1-4; 8 bases match TRBD1. The germline gives CDR1 LGHDT, CDR2 YNNKEL (reference sequence). The CDR3 spans 14 residues. J was trimmed by 14 bases and V by 5 bases; bases with no gene match: 13. The CDR3 loop is CASSVGQGEGVLFF. For the CDR3, the DNA is TGTGCCAGCAGCGTCGGACAGGGAGAGGGGGTGCTGTTTTTT.

The rearrangement links TRBV27 to TRBJ2-2, with 8 positions matching TRBD1. CDR1 and CDR2 (germline): MNHEY, SMNVEV (reference sequence). This CDR3 is built from 21 residues. Trimming cost V 4 bases and J 5 bases; bases outside gene matches: 24. The CDR3 DNA follows: TGTGCCAGCAGTTCTCTCCCCGGGACAGGATGGGGGGACGGGGGAACCGGGGAGCTGTTTTTT. This codes for CASSSLPGTGWGDGGTGELFF.

CDR3 region: CASSGYGQAMRTDTQYF. DNA of the CDR3: TGTGCCAGCAGTGGATATGGACAGGCCATGAGGACAGATACGCAGTATTTT. The V call is TRBV3-1 (or the pseudogene TRBV3-2), the J call TRBJ2-3; 7 positions match TRBD1. CDR1 and CDR2 from the germline V gene are LGHDT and YNNKEL (reference sequence). With 6 bases clipped from V and 3 bases from J, the junction kept 15 bases outside the gene matches. CDR3 size: 17 residues.

This rearrangement joins TRBV4-1 to TRBJ2-7; weak D call: TRBD2 (5 bases). The germline V and J ends were trimmed by 6 bases and 1 base, with 19 bases remaining between them. Germline V CDR1 and CDR2: MGHRA, YSYEKL. The CDR3 runs to 16 residues. CDR3 region: CASSLPLDGASYEQYF. The CDR3 DNA follows: TGCGCCAGCAGTTTACCACTAGACGGCGCATCCTACGAGCAGTACTTC.

V and J are TRBV4-1 and TRBJ1-1; perhaps TRBD1 as D (6 bases). Trimming shortened V by 4 bases and J by 3 bases, and 15 bases separated the two germline ends. The CDR3 is 15 amino acids. Germline values: CDR1 MGHRA, CDR2 YSYEKL. The CDR3 bases are TGCGCCAGCAGCCTCCTTGACAGGACTTACACTGAAGCTTTCTTT. It codes for CASSLLDRTYTEAFF.

The V call is TRBV7-3, the J call TRBJ2-3; no reliable D call. Germline CDR1 and CDR2: SGHTA and FQGTGA. Trimming removed 2 bases at V and 0 bases at J, with 9 bases between. This CDR3 comprises 15 residues. CDR3 region: CASSLVLVSTDTQYF. Here the CDR3 DNA reads TGTGCCAGCAGCTTAGTTTTAGTTAGCACAGATACGCAGTATTTT.

The V call is TRBV6-2 or TRBV6-3, the J call TRBJ2-7; TRBD1 aligns across 9 bases. V was clipped by 2 bases and J by 2 bases; unmatched bases: 10. CDR3 length: 17 amino acids. Germline V gene sequence: CDR1 MNHEY, CDR2 SVGEGT. The CDR3 region has the DNA TGTGCCAGCAGTTACCCGGAGCGGACAGGGGTGCCCTACGAGCAGTACTTC. It specifies CASSYPERTGVPYEQYF.

In this sample, this clone turned up a few times. V gene TRBV4-1 combines with J gene TRBJ2-3, with TRBD2 matching over 7 bases. After removal of 4 bases from V and 2 bases from J, the junction contained 3 bases not matched to a gene. Germline V lookup: CDR1 MGHRA, CDR2 YSYEKL. The CDR3 loop spans 14 amino acids. The CDR3 DNA sequence: TGCGCCAGCAGCCTTGGGACTAACACAGATACGCAGTATTTT. As protein: CASSLGTNTDTQYF.

The chain employs TRBV10-1 and TRBJ2-5, with 11 bases fitting TRBD2. The CDR3 loop spans 15 amino acids. The V and J ends lost 8 bases and 0 bases, in that order; junction bases with no gene match: 5. Germline lookup yields CDR1 WNHNN and CDR2 SYGVQD (reference sequence). CDR3 sequence reads: CASPSGGQYQETQYF. The CDR3 DNA follows: TGCGCCAGCCCTAGCGGGGGGCAATACCAAGAGACCCAGTACTTC.

The CDR3 DNA reads as TGTGCCACCAGTGATCCAACAGGGGGAAACTACGAGCAGTACTTC. Protein product: CATSDPTGGNYEQYF. The chain has TRBV24-1 and TRBJ2-7; 8 nucleotides align to TRBD1. V was pared by 3 bases and J by 3 bases, with 6 bases of the junction left unmatched. Looked up from germline, CDR1 is KGHDR and CDR2 is SFDVKD. The CDR3 totals 15 residues.

The chain combines TRBV24-1 with TRBJ2-1, with a tentative D call TRBD2 (7 bases). This CDR3 contains 20 residues. V was pared by 2 bases and J by 9 bases, with 31 bases between. The germline CDR1 and CDR2 sequences are KGHDR and SFDVKD. DNA for the CDR3: TGTGCCACCAGTGATTATCTGGGGGGGGCGCTTAGGCGGAAAGTGGTTGAGCAGTTCTTC. Amino acid sequence: CATSDYLGGALRRKVVEQFF.

The V call is TRBV6-4, the J call TRBJ2-2; unclear D gene. Germline assignment: CDR1 MRHNA and CDR2 SNTAGT. This CDR3 has 13 residues. V shed 3 bases and J shed 7 bases, with 9 bases lying between them. CDR3 region: CASSDPGLGELFF. CDR3 nucleotides: TGTGCCAGCAGTGATCCTGGGCTCGGGGAGCTGTTTTTT.

The V call is TRBV7-5, the J call TRBJ2-7; no check of the table's D call, TRBD1, against the DNA was made. TRBV7-5 is shown as a pseudogene. CDR3 length: 17 amino acids. Here the CDR3 reads CARSSGQTFEKTYEQYF. CDR3 nucleotides: TGTGCCAGAAGCTCGGGACAGACCTTCGAAAAGACCTACGAGCAGTACTTC.

The rearrangement joins TRBV30 to TRBJ2-1; 9 nucleotides align to TRBD1. The V gene's germline CDR1 is GTSNPN and CDR2 SVGIG (reference sequence). CDR3 length: 15 residues. J lost 8 bases, V lost 3 bases, and 11 bases had no gene match. CDR3 sequence: CAWSGGTGFADEQFF. The CDR3 DNA sequence: TGTGCCTGGAGCGGAGGGACAGGGTTCGCCGATGAGCAGTTCTTC.

The genes are TRBV4-1 and TRBJ1-5, with D possibly matching TRBD1 (5 bases). Germline CDR1 and CDR2: MGHRA and YSYEKL. The CDR3 is 17 residues long. V lost 0 bases, J lost 0 bases, and 12 bases lay in between. The CDR3 protein is CASSQDDSFFSNQPQHF. CDR3 coding DNA: TGCGCCAGCAGCCAAGATGACAGCTTTTTTAGCAATCAGCCCCAGCATTTT.

The chain links TRBV5-1 to TRBJ1-1; the match to TRBD1 covers 8 bases. Germline values: CDR1 SGHRS, CDR2 YFSETQ. The length of the CDR3 is 13 residues. The J segment lost 8 bases and the V segment lost 4 bases, leaving 7 bases of the junction unmatched. The CDR3 DNA reads as TGCGCCAGCAGCCGGATGGACAGGGCGGAAGCTTTCTTT. Translating gives CASSRMDRAEAFF.

This clone was recorded only once. This chain joins TRBV7-2 and TRBJ2-2, with D possibly being TRBD1 (5 bases). CDR3 length equals 14 residues. Deletions cut 5 bases from V and 7 bases from J, with 14 bases between. CDR1 is SGHTA, CDR2 FQGNSA, per germline. The CDR3 DNA is TGTGCCAGCAGCCCTAGGGGTGGATTCGGGGAGCTGTTTTTT. Translating it yields CASSPRGGFGELFF.